A single sample gave rise to the 12 T cell receptor beta chains below, sequenced in a study of blood T cell repertoires in COVID-19. Method: immunoSEQ multiplex PCR; TCRdb's copy keeps in-frame clones and lacks some. This table has 93,000 or so clones, approximately 88% appearing once. Sequencing was performed on peripheral blood. These receptors all stem from a human donor in a cohort sampled during active COVID-19.

This chain joins TRBV2 and TRBJ1-1; D not certain. Germline V gene data show CDR1 as SNHLY and CDR2 as FYNNEI. V was pared by 3 bases and J by 10 bases, with 9 bases between. The CDR3 sequence is 11 residues long. CDR3 sequence (DNA): TGTGCCAGCAGTGAGAGGGTTGGAGCTTTCTTT. Protein product: CASSERVGAFF.

V is TRBV5-1 and J is TRBJ1-1; unclear D gene. The germline V gene has CDR1 SGHRS and CDR2 YFSETQ. Trimming pared 0 bases from V and 0 bases from J, leaving 9 bases between. The CDR3 loop spans 15 amino acids. The CDR3 bases are TGCGCCAGCAGCTTGGTGCCAGACATGAACACTGAAGCTTTCTTT. Translated, it gives CASSLVPDMNTEAFF.

The chain uses TRBV7-8 and TRBJ2-7; D ambiguous. The CDR3 is made up of 14 amino acids. Trimming left V 1 base short and J 4 bases short, with 11 bases between. CDR1 and CDR2 from the germline V gene are SGHVS and FQNEAQ. CDR3 region: CASSLGADSYEQYF. The CDR3 DNA reads as TGTGCCAGCAGCTTAGGTGCGGATTCGTACGAGCAGTACTTC.

This clone was observed once. As DNA, the CDR3 is TGTGCCAGCAGCTTCTCCTTTGCGGGGGCTTGGAATGAGCAGTTCTTC. Protein product: CASSFSFAGAWNEQFF. The genes are TRBV7-2 and TRBJ2-1; D perhaps matches TRBD2 (7 bases). Germline CDR1 and CDR2: SGHTA and FQGNSA. The CDR3 sequence is 16 residues long. Between the trimmed V and J ends, which lost 3 bases and 7 bases, there was a span of 19 bases.

The chain couples TRBV9 to TRBJ2-2, with 9 bases lining up with TRBD2. The germline V gene encodes CDR1 SGDLS and CDR2 YYNGEE. V shed 0 bases, J shed 6 bases, and the junction held 3 bases outside the gene matches. This CDR3 region has 15 residues. CDR3: CASSVGGGASGELFF. The CDR3 DNA is TGTGCCAGCAGCGTAGGCGGGGGGGCCTCCGGGGAGCTGTTTTTT.

The V call is TRBV5-4, the J call TRBJ2-5, with 7 bases lining up with TRBD1. V was pared by 4 bases and J by 5 bases, with 8 bases of the junction left unmatched. CDR3 length: 14 residues. Germline loops: CDR1 SGHNT, CDR2 YYREEE (reference sequence). CDR3 sequence (DNA): TGTGCCAGCAGCCCCCAGGGGGTGGGGGAGACCCAGTACTTC. It specifies CASSPQGVGETQYF.

This rearrangement joins TRBV19 to TRBJ2-3; 14 bases fit TRBD2. The CDR3 is 17 residues long. The junction had 10 bases not matched to a gene; V was cut back by 9 bases and J by 2 bases. Germline-derived CDR1 and CDR2 are LNHDA and SQIVND (reference sequence). The CDR3: CASSYGLAGGHTDTQYF. The CDR3 region has the DNA TGTGCCAGCTCCTACGGACTAGCGGGGGGACACACAGATACGCAGTATTTT. The full variable domain, completed using reference TRBV19 and TRBJ2-3, is DGGITQSPKYLFRKEGQNVTLSCEQNLNHDAMYWYRQDPGQGLRLIYYSQIVNDFQKGDIAEGYSVSREKKESFPLTVTSAQKNPTAFYLCASSYGLAGGHTDTQYFGPGTRLTVL.

This sequence joins TRBV10-3 and TRBJ2-1, with TRBD1 identical over 7 bases. Germline V lookup: CDR1 ENHRY, CDR2 SYGVKD. This CDR3 has 13 residues. V lost 6 bases, J lost 7 bases, and 6 bases stayed unmatched. DNA for the CDR3: TGTGCCATCAGCCCAAGGGGGCATAATGAGCAGTTCTTC. The encoded protein is CAISPRGHNEQFF.

V gene TRBV3-1 (or the pseudogene TRBV3-2) combines with J gene TRBJ1-1, with D tentatively TRBD1 (6 bases). Germline V lookup: CDR1 LGHDT, CDR2 YNNKEL (reference sequence). The CDR3 length is 13 residues. V lost 1 base and J lost 7, with 10 bases in between. In DNA form, the CDR3 reads TGTGCCAGCAGCCAAGTGGCACAGGGTGAAGCTTTCTTT. It is translated as CASSQVAQGEAFF.

A single count supports this clone. The J gene is TRBJ2-4, the V gene TRBV2, with D possibly being TRBD2 (6 bases). Germline CDR1 reads SNHLY; CDR2 reads FYNNEI. The CDR3 consists of 21 residues. V lost 5 bases and J lost 11, with 40 bases in between. CDR3 sequence: CASSPTAIGVPTSQKSVLQYF. The CDR3 bases are TGTGCCAGCAGTCCGACAGCAATTGGGGTTCCCACTAGCCAAAAATCTGTCCTTCAGTACTTC.

In its sample, this clone was seen a few times. The chain recombines TRBV2 with TRBJ1-2, with a tentative D call TRBD1 (6 bases). CDR3 length: 14 residues. Trimming took 4 bases from V and 3 from J, leaving 12 bases between them. From germline, CDR1 is SNHLY and CDR2 FYNNEI. The CDR3 bases are TGTGCCAGCAGTGTGGACAGACCGCACTATGGCTACACCTTC. It encodes CASSVDRPHYGYTF.

This clone was picked up one time. The chain uses TRBV5-1 and TRBJ2-5, with D perhaps matching TRBD1 (6 bases). With 0 bases removed from V and 1 base from J, the gap between germline ends came to 13 bases. From germline, CDR1 is SGHRS and CDR2 YFSETQ. The CDR3 has 16 amino acids. For the CDR3, the DNA is TGCGCCAGCAGCTTGGGCTTACAAGGGGGCCAAGAGACCCAGTACTTC. Amino acid sequence: CASSLGLQGGQETQYF.